Shown below are 26 T cell receptor beta chains from a single sample sequenced in a study of blood T cell repertoires in COVID-19. Only in-frame clones appear in the TCRdb table, and some are missing; sequencing was by immunoSEQ multiplex PCR. The sample has around 82,000 clones; 75% to 85% are singletons. The sample consisted of peripheral blood. These receptors originate from a man aged 45-65 years with COVID-19, enrolled during active disease.

This clone is a singleton in its sample. V gene TRBV27 combines with J gene TRBJ2-7, with 14 bases fitting TRBD2. CDR3 length: 17 amino acids. The germline gives CDR1 MNHEY, CDR2 SMNVEV (reference sequence). V was pared by 8 bases and J by 2 bases, with 11 bases of the junction left unmatched. The CDR3 sequence is CASSPGQGLAGAYEQYF. CDR3 sequence (DNA): TGTGCCAGCTCCCCGGGACAGGGACTAGCGGGGGCCTACGAGCAGTACTTC.

In DNA, the CDR3 is TGTGCCATCAGTCCTCGACTGGACGGGGACAATGAGCAGTTCTTC. Amino acids: CAISPRLDGDNEQFF. The chain has TRBV10-3 and TRBJ2-1; perhaps TRBD2 as D (5 bases). Germline V gene sequence: CDR1 ENHRY, CDR2 SYGVKD. Trimming removed 5 bases at V and 5 bases at J, with 16 bases between. This CDR3 has 15 amino acids.

This clone was seen once. The chain uses TRBV6-1 and TRBJ2-6; D unclear. Germline V gene lookup returns CDR1 MNHNS and CDR2 SASEGT. The V end lost 1 base, the J end lost 2 bases, and 12 bases lay between the germline ends. The CDR3 loop spans 17 amino acids. This chain's CDR3 is CASSEGASRPGANVLTF. The DNA for the CDR3 is TGTGCCAGCAGTGAAGGGGCAAGTCGACCTGGGGCCAACGTCCTGACTTTC.

In its sample, this clone was seen a few times. The chain combines TRBV6-1 with TRBJ1-5; D not resolved. Germline V gives CDR1 MNHNS, CDR2 SASEGT. The CDR3 is 14 residues long. The V and J ends lost 1 base and 6 bases respectively, with 10 bases between them. The CDR3 loop is CASSEVGGFQPQHF. The CDR3 DNA reads TGTGCCAGCAGTGAAGTCGGAGGGTTTCAGCCCCAGCATTTT.

Only one count was recorded for this clone. The gene calls are TRBV6-2 or TRBV6-3 and TRBJ2-2; 7 positions agree with TRBD1. The V gene's germline CDR1 is MNHEY and CDR2 SVGEGT. V dropped 0 bases and J dropped 6; count of bases not matched to a gene: 4. The CDR3 spans 15 residues. CDR3 sequence: CASSYSDRASGELFF. The CDR3 DNA is TGTGCCAGCAGTTACTCAGACAGGGCCTCCGGGGAGCTGTTTTTT.

V gene TRBV5-5 combines with J gene TRBJ2-7, with D possibly TRBD1 on 6 matching bases. Germline-derived CDR1 and CDR2 are SGHKS and YYEKEE (reference sequence). Trimming left V 3 bases short and J 2 bases short, with 12 bases between. The CDR3 contains 14 residues. CDR3 nucleotides: TGTGCCAGCAGCTGGGGGCCAGAACCCTACGAGCAGTACTTC. It translates to CASSWGPEPYEQYF.

The genes are TRBV3-1 (or the pseudogene TRBV3-2) and TRBJ2-1, with a tentative D call TRBD2 (5 bases). V lost 2 bases to trimming and J lost 0 bases, with 14 bases between them. The CDR3 spans 17 residues. The germline CDR1 and CDR2 sequences are LGHDT and YNNKEL (reference sequence). DNA of the CDR3: TGTGCCAGCAGCCAACAGCGGAGTTTCGACTCCTACAATGAGCAGTTCTTC. This encodes CASSQQRSFDSYNEQFF.

The V and J genes are TRBV6-5 and TRBJ2-5; tentatively, D is TRBD2 (7 bases). From germline, CDR1 is MNHEY and CDR2 SVGAGI. The CDR3 spans 15 residues. The ends were cut back, 8 bases at V and 3 bases at J, with 19 bases in the middle. For the CDR3, the DNA is TGTGCCAGCGGGGTGGGGGCTAGCGGTAAAGAGACCCAGTACTTC. Translating gives CASGVGASGKETQYF.

This clone was seen just once. The chain is built from TRBV19 and TRBJ1-1, with 9 positions matching TRBD1. Germline V gene data show CDR1 as LNHDA and CDR2 as SQIVND (reference sequence). This CDR3 has 13 amino acids. V lost 3 bases to trimming and J lost 5 bases; unmatched junction nucleotides: 1. CDR3 amino acids: CASSIDRGTEAFF. In DNA, the CDR3 is TGTGCCAGTAGTATCGACAGGGGGACTGAAGCTTTCTTT.

This clone was seen a few times. The J gene is TRBJ2-1, the V gene TRBV21-1; the table calls TRBD1, which could not be checked here. TRBV21-1 represents a pseudogene. The CDR3 length is 16 residues. The CDR3 here is CASSKTTGPTYNEQFF. The CDR3 nucleotides are TGTGCCAGCAGCAAAACCACAGGGCCCACCTACAATGAGCAGTTCTTC.

In nucleotides, the CDR3 is TGTGCCAGCAGCTTACAGGGTGCCTACGAGCAGTACTTC. It translates to CASSLQGAYEQYF. This rearrangement joins TRBV5-5 to TRBJ2-7, with a weak D call TRBD1 (6 bases). V was pared by 2 bases and J by 2 bases, with 8 bases between. This CDR3 comprises 13 residues. Germline V gene lookup returns CDR1 SGHKS and CDR2 YYEKEE (reference sequence).

The V gene is TRBV19, the J gene TRBJ2-6; no firm D call. The CDR3 totals 18 residues. The germline V and J ends were trimmed by 3 bases and 0 bases, with 15 bases remaining between them. Germline V gene data show CDR1 as LNHDA and CDR2 as SQIVND (reference sequence). CDR3 in DNA: TGTGCCAGTAGTATTCGCGGAACTAAGAACTCTGGGGCCAACGTCCTGACTTTC. It encodes CASSIRGTKNSGANVLTF.

The CDR3 nucleotides read TGCGCCAGCACATGGTCAGGATCCTACGAGCAGTACTTC. It specifies CASTWSGSYEQYF. V usage is TRBV10-1 and J usage is TRBJ2-7; D is unclear. CDR1 and CDR2 from the germline V gene are WNHNN and SYGVQD (reference sequence). This CDR3 region has 13 residues. Trimming took off 7 bases at V and 1 base at J, with 11 bases between the two ends.

The chain carries TRBV6-5 and TRBJ2-3, with D possibly TRBD2 on 5 matching bases. The V end was cut by 5 bases, the J end by 3 bases, with 15 bases between. Germline values: CDR1 MNHEY, CDR2 SVGAGI. The CDR3 consists of 15 residues. CDR3 loop: CASSRTKLGTDTQYF. In DNA form, the CDR3 reads TGTGCCAGCAGTAGAACCAAACTAGGAACAGATACGCAGTATTTT.

The chain is built from TRBV6-5 and TRBJ2-1; possible D gene TRBD2, 6 bases. The CDR3 has 15 residues. Trimming cost V 7 bases and J 4 bases, with 17 bases left between them. The germline gives CDR1 MNHEY, CDR2 SVGAGI. CDR3: CASTAGRGRYNEQFF. The CDR3 DNA reads as TGTGCCAGCACCGCGGGGCGGGGCCGGTACAATGAGCAGTTCTTC.

The gene calls are TRBV7-8 and TRBJ1-2; 10 nucleotides align to TRBD1. The CDR3 is 15 residues long. Trimming removed 5 bases from V and 8 bases from J; junction bases left unmatched: 11. In germline, CDR1 is SGHVS, CDR2 FQNEAQ. This CDR3 reads CASSLLQTGGEGYTF. The CDR3 bases are TGTGCCAGCAGCCTATTACAGACAGGGGGCGAAGGCTACACCTTC.

The chain joins TRBV7-2 to TRBJ1-4; 9 nucleotides agree with TRBD1. CDR3 size: 15 residues. The germline CDR1 and CDR2 sequences are SGHTA and FQGNSA. V lost 5 bases, J lost 13 bases, and 14 bases stayed unmatched. CDR3 loop: CASSPEGQGLRPLFF. DNA of the CDR3: TGTGCCAGCAGCCCGGAGGGACAGGGCCTAAGGCCACTGTTTTTT.

This chain joins TRBV18 and TRBJ2-4; tentative D call: TRBD1 (5 bases). V was shortened by 0 bases and J by 6 bases, with 18 bases between the two germline ends. CDR1 is KGHSH and CDR2 is LQKENI in the germline V gene. This CDR3 comprises 17 residues. CDR3 DNA sequence: TGTGCCAGCTCACCACCATGGCAGGGCCAAAGGGGAAACATTCAGTACTTC. It yields the protein CASSPPWQGQRGNIQYF.

The chain couples TRBV30 to TRBJ2-5; 12 positions match TRBD1. This CDR3 spans 18 amino acids. Germline CDR1 reads GTSNPN; CDR2 reads SVGIG (reference sequence). Losses at the gene ends were 1 base for V and 5 bases for J; bases not matched to a gene: 14. The CDR3 nucleotides are TGTGCCTGGAGTGACCGATTTTCCGGGACAGGGGGCTTGGAGACCCAGTACTTC. This gives the protein CAWSDRFSGTGGLETQYF.

This clone was seen a handful of times. This chain joins TRBV7-9 and TRBJ2-7, with D maybe TRBD2 (5 bases). The CDR3 spans 18 residues. Germline lookup yields CDR1 SEHNR and CDR2 FQNEAQ (reference sequence). Trimming took off 5 bases at V and 1 base at J, with 24 bases between the two ends. The CDR3 DNA is TGTGCCAGCAGCCAGACCCTCGGGGTAGCAGTCATATCCTACGAGCAGTACTTC. Its protein product is CASSQTLGVAVISYEQYF.

The rearrangement uses TRBV24-1 and TRBJ1-3; 8 bases agree with TRBD1. CDR3 length: 15 amino acids. The junction had 3 bases not matched to a gene; V was cut back by 4 bases and J by 2 bases. The V gene's germline CDR1 is KGHDR and CDR2 SFDVKD. The CDR3 sequence: CATSESTGAGNTIYF. CDR3 bases: TGTGCCACCAGTGAGTCGACAGGGGCTGGAAACACCATATATTTT.

J is TRBJ1-1 and V is TRBV28; D unclear. Germline V lookup: CDR1 MDHEN, CDR2 SYDVKM. Trimming left V 7 bases short and J 0 bases short, with 6 bases between. CDR3 length: 12 amino acids. The CDR3 protein is CASTEVNTEAFF. As DNA, the CDR3 is TGTGCCAGCACCGAGGTGAACACTGAAGCTTTCTTT.

This sequence joins TRBV28 and TRBJ1-4, with D possibly matching TRBD1 (5 bases). With 6 bases removed from V and 8 bases from J, the gap between germline ends came to 19 bases. CDR1 is MDHEN, CDR2 SYDVKM, per germline. The length of the CDR3 is 15 residues. The DNA for the CDR3 is TGTGCCAGCAGGCCCCCCGGGACGAGCGGGGAAAAACTGTTTTTT. Protein sequence: CASRPPGTSGEKLFF. Together with reference TRBV28 and TRBJ1-4, the CDR3 gives the full variable domain: DVKVTQSSRYLVKRTGEKVFLECVQDMDHENMFWYRQDPGLGLRLIYFSYDVKMKEKGDIPEGYSVSREKKERFSLILESASTNQTSMYLCASRPPGTSGEKLFFGSGTQLSVL.

Comments on this clone: Other nucleotide sequences in the sample specify the same CDR3. V gene TRBV21-1 combines with J gene TRBJ1-5. TRBV21-1 is designated a pseudogene. The CDR3 runs to 14 residues. The CDR3 reads CASSKVEENQPQHF. CDR3 DNA sequence: TGTGCCAGCAGCAAAGTAGAGGAAAATCAGCCCCAGCATTTT.

This clone has just one count. V and J are TRBV28 and TRBJ1-6; no clear D gene. CDR1 MDHEN and CDR2 SYDVKM come from the germline V gene. V was clipped by 5 bases and J by 7 bases, with 21 bases between them. The CDR3 has 17 residues. The chain's CDR3 is CASSLMTRYGENSPLHF. The CDR3 DNA reads as TGTGCCAGCAGTCTAATGACGAGGTACGGGGAAAATTCACCCCTCCACTTT.

The V gene is TRBV5-5, the J gene TRBJ2-1; 8 positions agree with TRBD1. The length of the CDR3 is 15 residues. The V gene's germline CDR1 is SGHKS and CDR2 YYEKEE (reference sequence). Trimming cost V 4 bases and J 4 bases; bases outside gene matches: 7. The CDR3 region has the DNA TGTGCCAGCAGCATCGACAGGGGCTATTACAATGAGCAGTTCTTC. Protein sequence: CASSIDRGYYNEQFF. Drawing the rest from reference TRBV5-5 and TRBJ2-1, the complete variable domain is DAGVTQSPTHLIKTRGQQVTLRCSPISGHKSVSWYQQVLGQGPQFIFQYYEKEERGRGNFPDRFSARQFPNYSSELNVNALLLGDSALYLCASSIDRGYYNEQFFGPGTRLTVL.